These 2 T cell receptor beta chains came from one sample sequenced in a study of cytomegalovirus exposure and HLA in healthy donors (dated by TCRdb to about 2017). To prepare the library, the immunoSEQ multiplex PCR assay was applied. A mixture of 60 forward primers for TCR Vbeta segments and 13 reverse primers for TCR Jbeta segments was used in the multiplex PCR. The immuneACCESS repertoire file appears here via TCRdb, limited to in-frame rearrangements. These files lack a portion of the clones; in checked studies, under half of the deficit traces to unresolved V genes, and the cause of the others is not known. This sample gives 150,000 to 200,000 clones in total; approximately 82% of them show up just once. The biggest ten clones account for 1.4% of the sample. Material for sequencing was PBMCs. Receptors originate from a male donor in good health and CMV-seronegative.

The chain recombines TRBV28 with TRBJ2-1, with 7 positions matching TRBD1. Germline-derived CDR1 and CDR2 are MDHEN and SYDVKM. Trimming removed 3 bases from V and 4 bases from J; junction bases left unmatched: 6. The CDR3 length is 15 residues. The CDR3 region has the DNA TGTGCCAGCAGTTTCGGGACAGTGAATTACAATGAGCAGTTCTTC. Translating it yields CASSFGTVNYNEQFF.

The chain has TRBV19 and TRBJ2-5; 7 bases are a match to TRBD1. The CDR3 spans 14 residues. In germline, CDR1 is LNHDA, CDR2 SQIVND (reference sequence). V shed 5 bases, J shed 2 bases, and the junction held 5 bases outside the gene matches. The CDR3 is CASSSGQDQETQYF. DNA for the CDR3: TGTGCCAGTAGTTCAGGACAGGATCAAGAGACCCAGTACTTC.